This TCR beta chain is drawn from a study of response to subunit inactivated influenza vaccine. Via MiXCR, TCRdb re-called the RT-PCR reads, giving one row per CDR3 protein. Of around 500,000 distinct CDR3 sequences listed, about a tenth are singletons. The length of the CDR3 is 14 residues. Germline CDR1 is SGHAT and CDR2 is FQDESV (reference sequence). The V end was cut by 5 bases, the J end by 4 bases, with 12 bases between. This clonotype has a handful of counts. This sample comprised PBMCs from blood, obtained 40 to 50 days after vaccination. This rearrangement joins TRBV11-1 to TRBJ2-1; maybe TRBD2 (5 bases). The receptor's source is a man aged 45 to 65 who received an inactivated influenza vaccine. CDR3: CASSLLERYNEQFF. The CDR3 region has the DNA TGTGCCAGCAGCCTCCTCGAGCGGTACAATGAGCAGTTCTTC. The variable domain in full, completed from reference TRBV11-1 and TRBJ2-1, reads EAEVAQSPRYKITEKSQAVAFWCDPISGHATLYWYRQILGQGPELLVQFQDESVVDDSQLPKDRFSAERLKGVDSTLKIQPAELGDSAMYLCASSLLERYNEQFFGPGTRLTVL.